A selection of T cell receptor beta chains follows, all from one sample in a study of CD8 T cells in ankylosing spondylitis. One entry per CDR3 protein results from TCRdb running MiXCR on the 5' RACE reads. The sample gives about 800,000 distinct CDR3 sequences, about 10% of which show up once; roughly 0.51% is in the top ten. The sequenced sample consisted of blood, either unsorted or a sorted T cell fraction (not recorded which). The source of these receptors is a male donor with ankylosing spondylitis. CDR3s include the opening cysteine and the closing phenylalanine or tryptophan. D genes are given only for firm matches. A row's size may be missing; if present it is once, few, many or a size class.

TRBJ1-2 | few | TRBV6-2/TRBV6-3 | NA | CASTRFSGIYGYTF | TGTGCCAGCACCCGATTCTCCGGGATCTATGGCTACACCTTC
TRBJ1-5 | many | TRBV6-5 | NA | CASSYSPDQPQHF | TGTGCCAGCAGTTACTCCCCTGATCAGCCCCAGCATTTT
TRBJ2-2 | few | TRBV7-2 | NA | CASSINRVAGELFF | TGTGCCAGCAGCATAAACAGGGTCGCCGGGGAGCTGTTTTTT
TRBJ2-7 | NA | TRBV20-1 | NA | CSARAGRYYSYEQYF | TGCAGTGCTAGAGCGGGACGGTATTACTCCTACGAGCAGTACTTC
TRBJ2-7 | NA | TRBV4-2 | NA | CASSPSSRGPYEQYF | TGTGCCAGCAGCCCCTCGAGTCGGGGTCCCTACGAGCAGTACTTC
TRBJ2-7 | NA | TRBV28 | NA | CASSPGFLGNRYEQYF | TGTGCCAGCAGCCCTGGGTTTTTGGGCAATCGCTACGAGCAGTACTTC
TRBJ1-2 | NA | TRBV7-9 | TRBD1 | CASSLARDSARGYTF | TGTGCCAGCAGCCTGGCTCGGGACAGCGCGCGTGGCTACACCTTC
TRBJ2-5 | NA | TRBV6-1 | NA | CASSEGGPYQETQYF | TGTGCCAGCAGTGAGGGGGGACCCTACCAAGAGACCCAGTACTTC
TRBJ2-5 | many | TRBV20-1 | TRBD1 | CSASRTGSEETQYF | TGCAGTGCTAGCAGGACAGGGTCAGAAGAGACCCAGTACTTC
TRBJ2-1 | many | TRBV15 | NA | CATSRLLDANEQFF | TGTGCCACCAGCAGGTTATTGGATGCTAATGAGCAGTTCTTC
TRBJ1-2 | few | TRBV11-1 | TRBD1 | CASSRRPGTGYYGYTF | TGTGCCAGCAGCCGACGGCCCGGGACAGGCTACTATGGCTACACCTTC
TRBJ1-5 | NA | TRBV11-2 | NA | CASSLDRRGTHSNQPQHF | TGTGCCAGCAGCTTAGATCGGAGGGGGACCCATAGCAATCAGCCCCAGCATTTT
TRBJ1-1 | few | TRBV5-1 | NA | CASSSVVRSTEAFF | TGCGCCAGCAGCTCAGTAGTCAGGAGCACTGAAGCTTTCTTT
TRBJ1-2 | few | TRBV15 | NA | CATSSAHPGGEYGYTF | TGTGCCACCAGCAGCGCCCATCCGGGGGGCGAATATGGCTACACCTTC
TRBJ1-2 | NA | TRBV4-3 | NA | CASSQGLPYRYTF | TGCGCCAGCAGCCAAGGTCTTCCCTATCGCTACACCTTC
TRBJ2-7 | many | TRBV28 | NA | CASSLTGTGTYEQYF | TGTGCCAGCAGTTTGACCGGGACGGGGACCTACGAGCAGTACTTC
TRBJ2-1 | NA | TRBV20-1 | NA | CSAGAGSGSYNEQFF | TGCAGTGCTGGGGCGGGGAGCGGTTCCTACAATGAGCAGTTCTTC